The 25 T cell receptor beta chains below come from one sample, sequenced in a study of tumor-infiltrating lymphocytes in oesophageal squamous cell carcinoma. Via MiXCR, TCRdb re-called the PCR reads, giving one row per CDR3 protein. The sample consists of about 15,000 distinct CDR3 sequences, about 50% of them appearing once. Sequenced material: esophageal tumor tissue. The receptors were gathered from a female donor with esophageal squamous cell carcinoma.

This clonotype has just a few counts. This sequence may be a read error, since a much larger clone differs from it by one base. This sequence joins TRBV5-4 and TRBJ2-5; 9 bases are a match to TRBD2. Germline CDR1 reads SGHNT; CDR2 reads YYREEE (reference sequence). The CDR3 is 16 amino acids. With V trimmed by 3 bases and J by 11 bases, 17 bases remained unmatched. CDR3 sequence (DNA): TGTGCCAGCAGCTCAAAAAGGGCTAGCGGGATAAATGAGCAGTACTTC. Translated: CASSSKRASGINEQYF. Variable domain in full (rest from reference TRBV5-4 and TRBJ2-5): ETGVTQSPTHLIKTRGQQVTLRCSSQSGHNTVSWYQQALGQGPQFIFQYYREEENGRGNFPPRFSGLQFPNYSSELNVNALELDDSALYLCASSSKRASGINEQYFGPGTRLLVL.

This chain links TRBV12-3 or TRBV12-4 with TRBJ2-1; 7 bases agree with TRBD2. The better agreement between TRBJ2-7 and the DNA end casts doubt on the J call. The CDR3 extends over 15 amino acids. Written as DNA, the CDR3 is TGTGCCAGCAGTTTGTCGAGGGACTACCCGGGGGAGCAGTACTTC. This sequence encodes CASSLSRDYPGEQYF.

This clonotype is categorized as medium-sized. A much larger clone differs from this one at a single base, so this may be a read error. V gene TRBV28 combines with J gene TRBJ2-7, with D possibly matching TRBD1 (6 bases). V was cut by 4 bases and J by 7 bases, with 14 bases left in between. CDR1 is MDHEN, CDR2 SYDVKM, per germline. This CDR3 has 13 amino acids. As DNA, the CDR3 is TGTGCCAGCAGTTCACAGGGTTACAATGAGCAGTACTTC. Its translation is CASSSQGYNEQYF.

This sequence joins TRBV2 and TRBJ2-5; 9 bases align to TRBD1. The end of the DNA fits TRBJ2-1 better, so the J call may be wrong. CDR1 and CDR2 from the germline V gene are SNHLY and FYNNEI. There are 13 residues in the CDR3. The CDR3 DNA sequence: TGTGCCAGCAGTGAGGGGACAGGGAATGAGCAGTTCTTC. As protein: CASSEGTGNEQFF.

The chain recombines TRBV7-2 with TRBJ2-5; the match to TRBD1 covers 8 bases. The CDR3 spans 15 residues. J was trimmed by 1 base and V by 1 base; bases with no gene match: 2. The V gene's germline CDR1 is SGHTA and CDR2 FQGNSA. The CDR3, as DNA: TGTGCCAGCAGCTTAGGGACAGGGAGCCAAGAGACCCAGTACTTC. Amino acids: CASSLGTGSQETQYF.

The chain carries TRBV6-6 and TRBJ2-3; 9 bases match TRBD1. J was trimmed by 2 bases and V by 2 bases; bases with no gene match: 2. CDR1 MNHNY and CDR2 SVGAGI come from the germline V gene (reference sequence). The CDR3 covers 15 residues. CDR3: CASSYRDRDTDTQYF. DNA of the CDR3: TGTGCCAGCAGTTACCGGGACAGGGACACAGATACGCAGTATTTT.

The chain combines TRBV7-6 with TRBJ2-5; TRBD2 matches 8 bases. This CDR3 has 15 amino acids. Germline CDR1 is SGHVS and CDR2 is FNYEAQ. V was clipped by 5 bases and J by 2 bases; unmatched bases: 7. The CDR3 DNA reads as TGTGCCAGCAGCCGAGTTCCGGGGGGGCAAGAGACCCAGTACTTC. Its translation: CASSRVPGGQETQYF.

This clonotype was observed once. Here the CDR3 DNA reads TGTGCCAGCAGTGTCGGACAGGGGGCTTATAACTATGGCTACACCTTC. Its translation: CASSVGQGAYNYGYTF. V and J are TRBV6-1 and TRBJ1-2; 11 bases are shared with TRBD1. J gave up 1 base and V 4 bases, and 5 bases lay outside the gene matches. This CDR3 region has 16 residues. CDR1 is MNHNS, CDR2 SASEGT, per germline.

This clonotype was seen more than once but under ten times. The chain joins TRBV5-1 to TRBJ1-4; 8 nucleotides agree with TRBD1. CDR3 size: 15 residues. CDR1 and CDR2 (germline): SGHRS, YFSETQ. The ends lost 4 bases at V and 5 bases at J; junction bases unmatched: 7. CDR3 region: CASSPGQGGNEKLFF. CDR3 nucleotide sequence: TGCGCCAGCAGCCCCGGACAGGGAGGAAATGAAAAACTGTTTTTT.

This clonotype was found a few times. V gene TRBV7-2 combines with J gene TRBJ2-3, with 8 bases identical to TRBD1. This CDR3 contains 13 residues. Germline V gene lookup returns CDR1 SGHTA and CDR2 FQGNSA. The V segment lost 0 bases and the J segment 10 bases; nucleotides outside the gene matches: 3. The CDR3 DNA is TGTGCCAGCAGCTTAGCAGGACAGGGATCGCAGTATTTT. Translation gives CASSLAGQGSQYF. Combining the CDR3 with reference TRBV7-2 and TRBJ2-3 gives the whole variable domain GAGVSQSPSNKVTEKGKDVELRCDPISGHTALYWYRQSLGQGLEFLIYFQGNSAPDKSGLPSDRFSAERTGGSVSTLTIQRTQQEDSAVYLCASSLAGQGSQYFGPGTRLTVL.

This clonotype was seen a few times. This chain uses TRBV7-8 with TRBJ2-5; possibly TRBD1 for D (5 bases). V was cut by 2 bases and J by 5 bases, with 9 bases left in between. Germline CDR1 SGHVS, CDR2 FQNEAQ. The CDR3 extends over 13 amino acids. CDR3 amino acids: CASSLRGVETQYF. In DNA form, the CDR3 reads TGTGCCAGCAGCTTAAGGGGTGTCGAGACCCAGTACTTC. Full variable domain (remainder filled in from reference TRBV7-8 and TRBJ2-5): GAGVSQSPRYKVAKRGQDVALRCDPISGHVSLFWYQQALGQGPEFLTYFQNEAQLDKSGLPSDRFFAERPEGSVSTLKIQRTQQEDSAVYLCASSLRGVETQYFGPGTRLLVL.

Comments on this clonotype: Because the CDR3 is missing its conserved closing phenylalanine or tryptophan, this is likely a read error. No DNA is shown, since the ends of the CDR3 on it are uncertain; the CDR3 is the one TCRdb lists. The chain uses TRBV27 and TRBJ2-1; the table calls TRBD1, which could not be checked here. The CDR3 contains 16 residues when both ends are counted. Germline V lookup: CDR1 MNHEY, CDR2 SMNVEV (reference sequence). This chain's CDR3 is CASSFGGRAEGYTFGS.

This sequence joins TRBV3-1 and TRBJ1-2, with TRBD1 matching 7 bases. Germline V CDR1 and CDR2: LGHDT, YNNKEL (reference sequence). The V gene end was trimmed by 1 base and the J gene end by 8 bases; junction bases not matched to a gene: 4. The CDR3 loop spans 13 amino acids. The CDR3, as DNA: TGTGCCAGCAGCCAAGTTCAGGGGGAAGGCTACACCTTC. Amino acid sequence: CASSQVQGEGYTF.

V and J are TRBV7-3 and TRBJ2-7; TRBD2 might be the D (6 bases). The end of the DNA fits TRBJ2-1 better, so the J call may be wrong. CDR1 is SGHTA, CDR2 FQGTGA, per germline. The CDR3 loop spans 14 amino acids. The CDR3 here is CASSPGLEGIEQFF. The CDR3 region has the DNA TGTGCCAGCAGCCCCGGACTGGAGGGCATTGAGCAGTTCTTC.

In its sample, this clonotype is large. This chain joins TRBV7-9 and TRBJ2-3; D possibly uses TRBD1 or TRBD2 (5 bases each). The CDR3 is made up of 16 amino acids. Trimming left V 1 base short and J 4 bases short, with 15 bases between. Germline V CDR1 and CDR2: SEHNR, FQNEAQ (reference sequence). CDR3 sequence: CASSLGTRGRADTQYF. The CDR3 DNA follows: TGTGCCAGCAGCTTAGGGACACGGGGTCGGGCAGATACGCAGTATTTT.

The chain couples TRBV7-6 to TRBJ2-2; D is perhaps TRBD1 (6 bases). CDR1 and CDR2 from the germline V gene are SGHVS and FNYEAQ. Deletions cut 5 bases from V and 4 bases from J, with 17 bases between. CDR3 length: 16 amino acids. Here the CDR3 reads CASSMGTSGTTGELFF. As DNA, the CDR3 is TGTGCCAGCAGCATGGGGACATCGGGAACCACCGGGGAGCTGTTTTTT.

This clonotype has just a few counts. This rearrangement joins TRBV7-6 to TRBJ2-1; D call uncertain. The germline gives CDR1 SGHVS, CDR2 FNYEAQ. The ends were cut back, 7 bases at V and 10 bases at J, with 17 bases in the middle. The CDR3 spans 13 residues. The CDR3: CASTGSQSGEQFF. CDR3 sequence (DNA): TGTGCCAGCACCGGGTCCCAATCCGGGGAGCAGTTCTTC.

This clonotype was observed many times. The rearrangement links TRBV5-5 to TRBJ1-2, with unresolved D. Germline V lookup: CDR1 SGHKS, CDR2 YYEKEE (reference sequence). Trimming cost V 0 bases and J 6 bases, with 6 bases left between them. The CDR3 sequence is 12 residues long. The CDR3: CASSLGGHGYTF. For the CDR3, the DNA is TGTGCCAGCAGCTTGGGAGGGCATGGCTACACCTTC.

This clonotype was counted between two and nine times. The CDR3 region is CASKSKGDQPQHF. CDR3 nucleotide sequence: TGTGCCAGCAAGTCGAAGGGGGATCAGCCCCAGCATTTT. The chain employs TRBV12-3 or TRBV12-4 and TRBJ1-5; a possible D gene is TRBD1 (6 bases). This CDR3 has 13 amino acids. Trimming took off 7 bases at V and 5 bases at J, with 12 bases between the two ends.

In this sample, this clonotype turned up many times. The DNA is omitted, as the CDR3 cannot be located on it reliably, and the CDR3 follows TCRdb's listing. The chain links TRBV6-1 to TRBJ2-6; TRBD1, the table's D call, was not compared with the DNA. The V gene's germline CDR1 is MNHNS and CDR2 SASEGT. The CDR3 has 20 amino acids, counting both end residues. The CDR3 region is CASSEAKGQGSSLCGLHLRF.

This clonotype has only one observation. The J gene is TRBJ2-4, the V gene TRBV11-1, with a weak D call TRBD1 (6 bases). The J call could be wrong; TRBJ2-7 is a better fit for the DNA end. There are 13 residues in the CDR3. Germline V CDR1 and CDR2: SGHAT, FQDESV (reference sequence). The CDR3: CASSQTGSYEQYF. CDR3 bases: TGTGCCAGCAGCCAGACAGGCTCCTACGAGCAGTACTTC.

This clonotype has more than one count but fewer than ten. This chain uses TRBV7-8 with TRBJ2-5; 7 bases line up with TRBD1. The germline gives CDR1 SGHVS, CDR2 FQNEAQ. J was trimmed by 4 bases and V by 5 bases; bases with no gene match: 4. The CDR3 covers 13 residues. CDR3 DNA: TGTGCCAGCAGCAACAACAGGGGAGAGACCCAGTACTTC. This sequence encodes CASSNNRGETQYF.

In DNA form, the CDR3 reads TGTGCCAGCAGTTACAGGGGTGCGAGGTACAATGAGCAGTTCTTC. This sequence encodes CASSYRGARYNEQFF. The rearrangement links TRBV6-6 to TRBJ2-1; D may be TRBD1 (5 bases). Germline V gives CDR1 MNHNY, CDR2 SVGAGI (reference sequence). Trimming removed 2 bases at V and 4 bases at J, with 12 bases between. This CDR3 has 15 residues.

Only a few counts were recorded for this clonotype. The chain employs TRBV7-2 and TRBJ2-5, with TRBD1 matching over 9 bases. CDR1 and CDR2 (germline): SGHTA, FQGNSA. The CDR3 length is 15 residues. V dropped 5 bases and J dropped 4; count of bases not matched to a gene: 8. The CDR3 nucleotides are TGTGCCAGCAGCCCCTCTCTGACAGGGGGAGAGACCCAGTACTTC. It encodes CASSPSLTGGETQYF.

V usage is TRBV7-2 and J usage is TRBJ1-1; 8 bases align to TRBD2. Judging by the DNA end, TRBJ2-1 fits better; the J call may be wrong. Germline CDR1 reads SGHTA; CDR2 reads FQGNSA. This CDR3 is 17 amino acids long. The DNA for the CDR3 is TGTGCCAGCAGCTTAGTGGTCGCGGGAGGTGGGTACAATGAGCAGTTCTTC. Its protein is CASSLVVAGGGYNEQFF.